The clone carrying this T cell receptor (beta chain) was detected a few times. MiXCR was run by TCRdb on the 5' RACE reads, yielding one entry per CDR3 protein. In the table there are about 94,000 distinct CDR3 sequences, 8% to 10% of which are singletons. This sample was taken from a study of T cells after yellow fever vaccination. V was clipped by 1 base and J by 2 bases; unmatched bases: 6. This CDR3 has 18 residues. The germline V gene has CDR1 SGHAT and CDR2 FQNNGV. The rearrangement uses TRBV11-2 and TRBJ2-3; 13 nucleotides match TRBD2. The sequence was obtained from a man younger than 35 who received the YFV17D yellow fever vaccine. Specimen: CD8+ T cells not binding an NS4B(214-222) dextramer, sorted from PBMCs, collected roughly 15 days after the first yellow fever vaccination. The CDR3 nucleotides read TGTGCCAGCAGCTTAGGAGAGGGACTAGCGGGGTACACAGATACGCAGTATTTT. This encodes CASSLGEGLAGYTDTQYF.